Reported below is one T cell receptor beta chain. Its antigen target is currently unknown. No much larger clone exists at a distance of one base, and base qualities are not known. The CDR3 regions of human TCRbeta chains were analyzed by immunosequencing. Turning to the authors' computational methods: Repertoire TCRs were matched against a reference library of SARS-CoV-2-specific TCRs generated with the MIRA antigen-specificity platform. Breadth was defined as the fraction of unique TCRs that were SARS-CoV-2-associated, and depth was defined as the fraction of total T cells that were SARS-CoV-2-associated. Each spike-specific TCR was assigned to its reactive spike region and to a CD4 or CD8 class using the MIRA data. Log10-transformed breadth and depth values were compared by one-way ANOVA with Sidak's multiple comparisons tests. Entries here come from immuneACCESS through TCRdb and include only in-frame sequences with V and J called. Some clones fail to appear in such tables; in the studies checked, an unresolved V gene covers under half of the shortfall, and the cause of the remainder is unknown. V, J and clone size reflect that table, while D and trimming were determined from the DNA. The sample table records 55,000 to 60,000 clones; around 83% of these occur just once. Roughly a fifth of the sample goes to the ten largest clones.

The sample is drawn from a study of T cell responses to AZD1222 COVID-19 vaccine (TCRdb year 2021). Broadly, across the study: TCR sequencing was performed for 230 to 250 trial participants, of whom about 200 were given two doses of AZD1222 and some 26 were given two doses of MenACWY control vaccine. Enrollment into the trials was organized by age into subgroups of 18-55, 56-69 and 70-plus years, and those subgroups contained 148, 28 and 57 TCR-sequenced participants, respectively. The study at large found these results: Conclusions about previously exposed vaccinees were limited because only 6 or 7 AZD1222 recipients were SARS-CoV-2 seropositive at baseline. Reportedly, almost half of the unique spike-specific TCRs recognized epitopes lying outside the regions that are mutated in the B.1.351 and B.1.1.7 variants. Participants were mostly white British and included more females than males, and it was suggested by the authors that clonal diversity may have been underestimated. A significant rise in spike-specific TCR breadth and depth was observed after two AZD1222 doses relative to day 0 and relative to MenACWY recipients. Vaccine-associated CD4 TCRs spanned the whole spike protein, with dominant responses in regions 160-218 and 743-854. Because no day 14 peak-response samples were available, repertoires were characterized only after the peak T cell response. In the small 56-69-year group, the increase in depth fell short of significance, most likely because of low power.

In the germline V gene (reference sequence), CDR1 corresponds to SGHNT and CDR2 to YYREEE. V was cut back by 2 bases and J by 3 bases, leaving a gap of 11 bases between them. The CDR3 measures 14 amino acids from cysteine to phenylalanine. Left in the record is the CDR3 DNA by itself, 42 bases read in frame from the first base. The time point label corresponds to: baseline before first vaccination. The sample's treatment or condition, from its label and the paper: meningococcal conjugate vaccine given as trial control. Samples from vaccinated people were obtained from the UK trials COV001 and COV002, which included a single-blind randomized controlled phase 2/3 trial of AZD1222 (ChAdOx1 nCoV-19) in healthy adults. Trial participant PBMC samples were collected at day 0 and day 28 after the second dose for TCRbeta chain sequencing.

The clonotype comes from an adult in good health. The chain is encoded by TRBV5-4 joined to TRBJ1-2; possibly the D gene is TRBD1, per 6 matching bases. Sequencing was performed on peripheral blood, taken on day 0 of MenACWY control vaccination. The CDR3 reads as follows: CASSLQGSDYGYTF. The DNA is as follows: TGTGCCAGCAGCTTACAGGGAAGTGACTATGGCTACACCTTC.